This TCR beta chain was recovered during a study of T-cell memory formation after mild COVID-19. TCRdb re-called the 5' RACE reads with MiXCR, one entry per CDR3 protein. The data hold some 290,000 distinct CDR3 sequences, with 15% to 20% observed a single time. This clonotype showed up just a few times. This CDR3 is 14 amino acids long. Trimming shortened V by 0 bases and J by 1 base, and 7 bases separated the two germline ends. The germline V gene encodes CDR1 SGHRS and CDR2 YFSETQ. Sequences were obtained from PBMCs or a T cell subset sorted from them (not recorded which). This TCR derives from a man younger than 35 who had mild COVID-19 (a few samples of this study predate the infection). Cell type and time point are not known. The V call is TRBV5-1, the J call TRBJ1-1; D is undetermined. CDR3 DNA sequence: TGCGCCAGCAGCTTGGGAGTTGGGAACACTGAAGCTTTCTTT. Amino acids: CASSLGVGNTEAFF.